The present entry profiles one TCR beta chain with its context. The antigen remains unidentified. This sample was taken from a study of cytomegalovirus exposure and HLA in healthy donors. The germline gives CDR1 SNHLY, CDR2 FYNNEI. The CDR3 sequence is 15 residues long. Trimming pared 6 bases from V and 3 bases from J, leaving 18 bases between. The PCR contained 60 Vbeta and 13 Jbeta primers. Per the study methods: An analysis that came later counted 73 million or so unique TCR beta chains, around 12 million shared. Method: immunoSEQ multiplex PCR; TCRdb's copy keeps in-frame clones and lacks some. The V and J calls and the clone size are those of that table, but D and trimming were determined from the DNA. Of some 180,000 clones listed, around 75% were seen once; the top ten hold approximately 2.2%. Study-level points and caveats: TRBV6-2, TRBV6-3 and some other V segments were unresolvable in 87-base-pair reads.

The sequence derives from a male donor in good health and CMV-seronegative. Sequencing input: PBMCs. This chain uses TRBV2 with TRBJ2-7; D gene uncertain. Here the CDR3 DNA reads TGTGCCAGCAGCGGCTTTGCAGGCTTCAGCTACGAGCAGTACTTC. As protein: CASSGFAGFSYEQYF. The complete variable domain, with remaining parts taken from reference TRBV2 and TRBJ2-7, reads EPEVTQTPSHQVTQMGQEVILRCVPISNHLYFYWYRQILGQKVEFLVSFYNNEISEKSEIFDDQFSVERPDGSNFTLKIRSTKLEDSAMYFCASSGFAGFSYEQYFGPGTRLTVT.